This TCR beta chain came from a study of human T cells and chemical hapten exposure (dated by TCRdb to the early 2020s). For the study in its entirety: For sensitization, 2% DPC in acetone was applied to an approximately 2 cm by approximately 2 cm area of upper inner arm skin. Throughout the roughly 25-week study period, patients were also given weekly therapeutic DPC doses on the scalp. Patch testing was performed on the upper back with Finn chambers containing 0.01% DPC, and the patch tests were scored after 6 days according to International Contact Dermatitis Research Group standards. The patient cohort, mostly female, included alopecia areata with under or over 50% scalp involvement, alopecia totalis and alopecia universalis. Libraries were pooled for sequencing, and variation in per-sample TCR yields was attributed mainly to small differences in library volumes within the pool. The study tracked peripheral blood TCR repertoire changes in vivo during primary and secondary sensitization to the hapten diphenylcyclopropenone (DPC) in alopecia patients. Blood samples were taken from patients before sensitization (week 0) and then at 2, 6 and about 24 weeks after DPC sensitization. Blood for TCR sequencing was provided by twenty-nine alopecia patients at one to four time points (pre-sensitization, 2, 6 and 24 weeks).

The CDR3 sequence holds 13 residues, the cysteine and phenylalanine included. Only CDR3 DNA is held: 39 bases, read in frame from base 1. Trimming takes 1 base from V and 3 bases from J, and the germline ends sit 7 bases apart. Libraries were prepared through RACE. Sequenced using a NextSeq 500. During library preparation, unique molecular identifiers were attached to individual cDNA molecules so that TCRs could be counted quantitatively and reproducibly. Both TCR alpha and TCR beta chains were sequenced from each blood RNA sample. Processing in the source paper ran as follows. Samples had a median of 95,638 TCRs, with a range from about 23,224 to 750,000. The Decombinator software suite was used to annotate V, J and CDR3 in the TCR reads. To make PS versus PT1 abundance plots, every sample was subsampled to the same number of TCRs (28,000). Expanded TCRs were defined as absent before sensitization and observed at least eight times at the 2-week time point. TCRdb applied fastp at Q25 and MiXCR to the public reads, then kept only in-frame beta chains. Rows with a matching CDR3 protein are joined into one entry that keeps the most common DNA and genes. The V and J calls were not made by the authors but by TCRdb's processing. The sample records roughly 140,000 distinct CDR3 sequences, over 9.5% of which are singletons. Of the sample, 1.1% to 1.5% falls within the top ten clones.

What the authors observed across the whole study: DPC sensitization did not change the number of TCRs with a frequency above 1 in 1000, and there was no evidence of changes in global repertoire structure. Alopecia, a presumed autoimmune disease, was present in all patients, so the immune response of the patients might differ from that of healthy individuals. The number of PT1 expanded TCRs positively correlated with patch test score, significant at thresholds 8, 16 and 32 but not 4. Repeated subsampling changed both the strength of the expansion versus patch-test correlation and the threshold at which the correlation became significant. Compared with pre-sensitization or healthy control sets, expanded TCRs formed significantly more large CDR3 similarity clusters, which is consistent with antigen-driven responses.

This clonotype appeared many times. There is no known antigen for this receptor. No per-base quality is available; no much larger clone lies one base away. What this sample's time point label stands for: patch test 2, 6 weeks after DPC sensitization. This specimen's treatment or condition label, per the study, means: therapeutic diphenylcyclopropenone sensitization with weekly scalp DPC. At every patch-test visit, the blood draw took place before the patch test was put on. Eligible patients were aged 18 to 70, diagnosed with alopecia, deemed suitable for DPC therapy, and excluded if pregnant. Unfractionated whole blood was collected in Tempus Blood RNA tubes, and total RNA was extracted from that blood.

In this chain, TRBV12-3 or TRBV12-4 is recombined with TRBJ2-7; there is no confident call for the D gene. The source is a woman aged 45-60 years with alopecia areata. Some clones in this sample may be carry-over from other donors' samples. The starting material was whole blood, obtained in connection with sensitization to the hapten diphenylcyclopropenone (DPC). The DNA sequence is TGTGCCAGCAGTTTAGGACTGGACTACGAGCAGTACTTC. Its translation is CASSLGLDYEQYF.